Included here is one T cell receptor (beta chain) sequence, with context. The data were taken from a study of T cell changes during pregnancy in multiple sclerosis. V lost 7 bases to trimming and J lost 4 bases, with 19 bases between them. This CDR3 has 15 residues. Germline CDR1 is LNHDA and CDR2 is SQIVND (reference sequence). Method: immunoSEQ multiplex PCR; TCRdb's copy keeps in-frame clones and lacks some. There are more than 65,000 clones in the sample; approximately 86% occur only once, and approximately 3.5% lies in the top ten. Sample: peripheral blood, taken before pregnancy. The source of this sequence is a female donor with multiple sclerosis, enrolled in a pregnancy study. This chain uses TRBV19 with TRBJ1-1; D is possibly TRBD1 (5 bases). The CDR3 here is CASTPSPTAGTEAFF. CDR3 nucleotides: TGTGCCAGTACCCCCTCCCCGACAGCCGGCACTGAAGCTTTCTTT. The full variable domain, completed using reference TRBV19 and TRBJ1-1, is DGGITQSPKYLFRKEGQNVTLSCEQNLNHDAMYWYRQDPGQGLRLIYYSQIVNDFQKGDIAEGYSVSREKKESFPLTVTSAQKNPTAFYLCASTPSPTAGTEAFFGQGTRLTVV.